This T cell receptor (beta chain) was recorded in a study of control samples from healthy donors and cancer patients. Profiling relied on immunoSEQ multiplex PCR, and the TCRdb table lists in-frame clones only, not all of them. The data show tens of thousands of clones, with 88% seen just once and more than 5.5% held by the top ten. V was cut by 4 bases and J by 5 bases, with 18 bases left in between. This CDR3 is 16 amino acids long. Germline-derived CDR1 and CDR2 are SGHRS and YFSETQ. The chain carries TRBV5-1 and TRBJ1-4, with D possibly TRBD1 on 5 matching bases. Specimen: blood. This TCR derives from a woman aged 45 to 65 in good health. The CDR3: CASSRYGTGENEKLFF. CDR3 bases: TGCGCCAGCAGCCGATACGGGACCGGAGAGAATGAAAAACTGTTTTTT.